These 25 T cell receptor beta chains were sequenced from one sample in a study of PD-L1 blockade in urothelial cancer. Only in-frame clones appear in the TCRdb table, and some are missing; sequencing was by immunoSEQ multiplex PCR. The data show around 87,000 clones, with around four fifths seen just once and around 7.7% held by the top ten. Noted time point: peripheral blood 6 weeks after treatment start. The sample was PBMCs, taken around atezolizumab (anti-PD-L1) treatment. The receptors were sampled from a man aged 65-85 years with urothelial cancer.

The count of this clone is one. V is TRBV12-5 and J is TRBJ2-2, with D maybe TRBD1 (5 bases). Trimming left V 7 bases short and J 2 bases short, with 11 bases between. Germline lookup yields CDR1 LGHNT and CDR2 FRNRAP. This CDR3 has 14 residues. CDR3 protein: CASAKTANTGELFF. As DNA, the CDR3 is TGTGCTAGTGCCAAGACAGCTAACACCGGGGAGCTGTTTTTT. Full variable domain (rest looked up from reference TRBV12-5 and TRBJ2-2): DARVTQTPRHKVTEMGQEVTMRCQPILGHNTVFWYRQTMMQGLELLAYFRNRAPLDDSGMPKDRFSAEMPDATLATLKIQPSEPRDSAVYFCASAKTANTGELFFGEGSRLTVL.

This sequence joins TRBV2 and TRBJ2-1, with 7 nucleotides matching TRBD1. V shed 6 bases and J 6 bases; nucleotides not matched to a gene: 8. CDR1 is SNHLY, CDR2 FYNNEI, per germline. The CDR3 sequence is 14 residues long. CDR3 loop: CASREIGQVNEQFF. The CDR3 nucleotides are TGTGCCAGCAGAGAAATCGGACAGGTCAATGAGCAGTTCTTC. The whole variable domain, filled in from reference TRBV2 and TRBJ2-1, reads EPEVTQTPSHQVTQMGQEVILRCVPISNHLYFYWYRQILGQKVEFLVSFYNNEISEKSEIFDDQFSVERPDGSNFTLKIRSTKLEDSAMYFCASREIGQVNEQFFGPGTRLTVL.

This chain uses TRBV2 with TRBJ2-1, with 14 bases fitting TRBD2. The CDR3 runs 15 residues. CDR1 is SNHLY, CDR2 FYNNEI, per germline. V gave up 3 bases and J gave up 9 bases; unmatched junction bases: 4. The CDR3 is CASSDGLAGGTEQFF. The CDR3 bases are TGTGCCAGCAGTGACGGACTAGCGGGAGGAACTGAGCAGTTCTTC.

J is TRBJ1-2 and V is TRBV5-6; 8 bases agree with TRBD1. V shed 4 bases, J shed 0 bases, and the junction held 5 bases outside the gene matches. Germline CDR1 is SGHDT and CDR2 is YYEEEE. CDR3 length: 15 residues. The CDR3 protein is CASSPRGPANYGYTF. The CDR3 DNA is TGTGCCAGCAGCCCCAGGGGGCCAGCTAACTATGGCTACACCTTC. The full variable domain, completed using reference TRBV5-6 and TRBJ1-2, is DAGVTQSPTHLIKTRGQQVTLRCSPKSGHDTVSWYQQALGQGPQFIFQYYEEEERQRGNFPDRFSGHQFPNYSSELNVNALLLGDSALYLCASSPRGPANYGYTFGSGTRLTVV.

The chain combines TRBV7-2 with TRBJ1-2; TRBD1 matches 8 bases. The CDR3 has 17 residues. Trimming took 0 bases from V and 2 from J; bases not matched to a gene: 8. Germline CDR1 SGHTA, CDR2 FQGNSA. CDR3 residues: CASSLAIAGTGNYGYTF. The DNA for the CDR3 is TGTGCCAGCAGCTTAGCTATTGCCGGGACAGGCAACTATGGCTACACCTTC.

The chain recombines TRBV2 with TRBJ2-3, with D unclear. The CDR3 is 14 residues long. Deletions cut 10 bases from V and 0 bases from J, with 14 bases between. Germline-derived CDR1 and CDR2 are SNHLY and FYNNEI. The CDR3 spells CATKRIKSTDTQYF. Here the CDR3 DNA reads TGTGCCACCAAGAGGATTAAAAGCACAGATACGCAGTATTTT. Full variable domain (remainder filled in from reference TRBV2 and TRBJ2-3): EPEVTQTPSHQVTQMGQEVILRCVPISNHLYFYWYRQILGQKVEFLVSFYNNEISEKSEIFDDQFSVERPDGSNFTLKIRSTKLEDSAMYFCATKRIKSTDTQYFGPGTRLTVL.

The V gene is TRBV9, the J gene TRBJ2-1; D is possibly TRBD2 (6 bases). CDR3 size: 16 residues. The germline V gene encodes CDR1 SGDLS and CDR2 YYNGEE. V lost 0 bases, J lost 0 bases, and 10 bases lay in between. The CDR3 nucleotides are TGTGCCAGCAGCGTAGAGGCGGGGAACTCCTACAATGAGCAGTTCTTC. It translates to CASSVEAGNSYNEQFF.

J is TRBJ1-4 and V is TRBV6-1; D is perhaps TRBD1 (5 bases). V was clipped by 4 bases and J by 6 bases, with 12 bases between them. This CDR3 region has 14 residues. CDR1 MNHNS and CDR2 SASEGT come from the germline V gene. The CDR3 is CASSAVAGHEKLFF. Here the CDR3 DNA reads TGTGCCAGCAGTGCAGTCGCGGGGCATGAAAAACTGTTTTTT.

The chain combines TRBV14 with TRBJ2-3, with 9 nucleotides matching TRBD1. Germline-derived CDR1 and CDR2 are SGHDN and FVKESK. The CDR3 is made up of 18 amino acids. V lost 4 bases, J lost 3 bases, and 14 bases stayed unmatched. Here the CDR3 DNA reads TGTGCCAGCAGCCCTTTAGGGACAGGGTTCACCTTAACAGATACGCAGTATTTT. Translation gives CASSPLGTGFTLTDTQYF.

The CDR3 reads CASSESYTTTDTQYF. CDR3 coding DNA: TGTGCCAGCAGTGAGTCTTACACAACCACAGATACGCAGTATTTT. The gene calls are TRBV6-1 and TRBJ2-3; D is ambiguous. The CDR3 is 15 residues long. Per the germline V gene, CDR1 is MNHNS and CDR2 is SASEGT. Trimming removed 3 bases from V and 2 bases from J, with 12 bases in between.

J is TRBJ2-1 and V is TRBV9, with TRBD2 identical over 8 bases. The CDR3 consists of 14 residues. Germline-derived CDR1 and CDR2 are SGDLS and YYNGEE. V lost 0 bases and J lost 9; bases outside the gene matches: 5. The CDR3 spells CASSVAWLAGEQFF. The CDR3 nucleotides read TGTGCCAGCAGCGTAGCTTGGCTAGCGGGTGAGCAGTTCTTC. The complete variable domain, with remaining parts taken from reference TRBV9 and TRBJ2-1, reads DSGVTQTPKHLITATGQRVTLRCSPRSGDLSVYWYQQSLDQGLQFLIQYYNGEERAKGNILERFSAQQFPDLHSELNLSSLELGDSALYFCASSVAWLAGEQFFGPGTRLTVL.

This sequence joins TRBV28 and TRBJ2-7, with 9 nucleotides matching TRBD2. The germline V gene encodes CDR1 MDHEN and CDR2 SYDVKM. The CDR3 length is 15 residues. V trimming: 1 base; J trimming: 9 bases; junction bases outside the gene matches: 10. The chain's CDR3 is CASSLFAGGPGGQYF. The CDR3 nucleotides read TGTGCCAGCAGTTTATTTGCGGGAGGGCCAGGGGGGCAGTACTTC.

The V gene is TRBV5-1, the J gene TRBJ2-3; D perhaps matches TRBD1 (6 bases). CDR3 length: 15 residues. Trimming stripped 1 base from V and 2 bases from J, with 11 bases between. Germline V gene data show CDR1 as SGHRS and CDR2 as YFSETQ. CDR3: CASSLSGDPTDTQYF. CDR3 sequence (DNA): TGCGCCAGCAGCTTGTCAGGGGACCCCACAGATACGCAGTATTTT.

V and J are TRBV11-3 and TRBJ2-7; perhaps TRBD1 as D (7 bases). The CDR3 is made up of 14 amino acids. Trimming took 5 bases from V and 9 from J, leaving 20 bases between them. Germline-derived CDR1 and CDR2 are SGHNT and YENEEA. CDR3 DNA: TGTGCCAGCAGCCCCAGCCAGGGGGGTACGGGGCAGTACTTC. Translation gives CASSPSQGGTGQYF. Based on the CDR3 plus reference TRBV11-3 and TRBJ2-7, the full variable domain is EAGVVQSPRYKIIEKKQPVAFWCNPISGHNTLYWYLQNLGQGPELLIRYENEEAVDDSQLPKDRFSAERLKGVDSTLKIQPAELGDSAVYLCASSPSQGGTGQYFGPGTRLTVT.

J is TRBJ2-2 and V is TRBV12-5; 11 bases line up with TRBD1. Germline CDR1 and CDR2: LGHNT and FRNRAP. CDR3 length: 13 amino acids. The CDR3 DNA reads as TGTGCCTCCGGACAGGGGGCGCCCGGGGAGCTGTTTTTT. Residues: CASGQGAPGELFF.

The chain links TRBV5-1 to TRBJ1-1; TRBD1 aligns across 8 bases. The trim removed 0 bases at V and 0 bases at J, leaving 1 base unmatched. The CDR3 has 15 amino acids. Per germline, CDR1 SGHRS and CDR2 YFSETQ. CDR3 region: CASSLGQGMNTEAFF. The CDR3 DNA is TGCGCCAGCAGCTTGGGACAGGGGATGAACACTGAAGCTTTCTTT.

This chain joins TRBV6-1 and TRBJ1-5, with TRBD1 as a possible D gene (6 bases). Germline assignment: CDR1 MNHNS and CDR2 SASEGT. The CDR3 extends over 15 amino acids. Trimming removed 2 bases at V and 0 bases at J, with 8 bases between. CDR3 sequence reads: CASSETGNSNQPQHF. The CDR3 nucleotides read TGTGCCAGCAGTGAAACAGGGAATAGCAATCAGCCCCAGCATTTT.

There are a few counts of this clone. The J gene is TRBJ1-1, the V gene TRBV9, with 7 bases lining up with TRBD1. CDR3 size: 14 residues. Trimming removed 2 bases from V and 5 bases from J; junction bases left unmatched: 6. The germline V gene has CDR1 SGDLS and CDR2 YYNGEE. CDR3 in DNA: TGTGCCAGCAGCGTCTCAGGGGGGTTAACTGAAGCTTTCTTT. It yields the protein CASSVSGGLTEAFF.

The rearrangement uses TRBV6-1 and TRBJ2-2; D uncertain. V was cut by 1 base and J by 6 bases, with 9 bases left in between. CDR1 MNHNS and CDR2 SASEGT come from the germline V gene. This CDR3 contains 14 residues. The CDR3 is CASSEGYASGELFF. The CDR3, as DNA: TGTGCCAGCAGTGAAGGATACGCGTCCGGGGAGCTGTTTTTT.

The chain is built from TRBV7-9 and TRBJ2-5, with D perhaps matching TRBD2 (5 bases). V was shortened by 5 bases and J by 1 base, with 8 bases between the two germline ends. There are 13 residues in the CDR3. Germline assignment: CDR1 SEHNR and CDR2 FQNEAQ (reference sequence). This chain's CDR3 is CASSQTIQETQYF. CDR3 DNA: TGTGCCAGCAGCCAGACTATCCAAGAGACCCAGTACTTC.

This clone has more than one count but fewer than ten. The J gene is TRBJ2-7, the V gene TRBV7-2, with D unclear. V lost 6 bases to trimming and J lost 9 bases, with 18 bases between them. CDR1 is SGHTA, CDR2 FQGNSA, per germline. This CDR3 contains 13 residues. For the CDR3, the DNA is TGTGCCAGCAGGGCCCCCAATTTCCCGTGGCAGTACTTC. Protein sequence: CASRAPNFPWQYF.

The chain carries TRBV4-2 and TRBJ2-1; 9 bases agree with TRBD2. The CDR3 spans 17 residues. Germline-derived CDR1 and CDR2 are LGHNA and YNFKEQ. The V and J ends lost 0 bases and 4 bases, in that order; junction bases with no gene match: 7. CDR3 coding DNA: TGTGCCAGCAGCCAAGATCCTTCTAGCGGGGATTACAATGAGCAGTTCTTC. This codes for CASSQDPSSGDYNEQFF.

The rearrangement joins TRBV10-3 to TRBJ1-1, with 8 bases that match TRBD1. CDR1 is ENHRY, CDR2 SYGVKD, per germline. Germline trimming cut 2 bases from V and 5 bases from J; bases unmatched to any gene: 4. The CDR3 runs to 14 residues. The CDR3 DNA reads as TGTGCCATCAGTGAGGGGACAGGTTGGACTGAAGCTTTCTTT. Amino acids: CAISEGTGWTEAFF.

The chain combines TRBV2 with TRBJ1-4; possible D gene TRBD1, 5 bases. Per germline, CDR1 SNHLY and CDR2 FYNNEI. The CDR3 covers 15 residues. Deletions cut 5 bases from V and 0 bases from J, with 10 bases between. The CDR3 DNA reads as TGTGCCAGCAGTCCGTTGACAGCAACTAATGAAAAACTGTTTTTT. Amino acids: CASSPLTATNEKLFF. Combining the CDR3 with reference TRBV2 and TRBJ1-4 gives the whole variable domain EPEVTQTPSHQVTQMGQEVILRCVPISNHLYFYWYRQILGQKVEFLVSFYNNEISEKSEIFDDQFSVERPDGSNFTLKIRSTKLEDSAMYFCASSPLTATNEKLFFGSGTQLSVL.

This clone was found once. This chain joins TRBV9 and TRBJ2-5; 16 bases fit TRBD2. Trimming took 3 bases from V and 3 from J; bases not matched to a gene: 5. The CDR3 consists of 17 residues. Per germline, CDR1 SGDLS and CDR2 YYNGEE. The CDR3: CASSAGTSGGAKETQYF. CDR3 sequence (DNA): TGTGCCAGCAGCGCCGGGACTAGCGGGGGGGCTAAAGAGACCCAGTACTTC.